This T cell receptor beta chain was sequenced during a study of blood T cell repertoires in COVID-19. Background on the study: Samples taken during acute and convalescent COVID-19 were collected in the United States, Italy and Spain.

V was cut by 5 bases and J by 6 bases, with 13 bases left in between. The CDR3 is 13 amino acids. CDR1 and CDR2 (germline): MNHEY, SVGAGI. As originally analysed: Scientists estimated how many nucleated cells there were by amplifying reference gene primers. The protocol was immunoSEQ multiplex PCR, while the TCRdb copy is restricted to in-frame clones and leaves out a portion. V, J and clone size were drawn from that table, and D and trimming were deduced from the DNA. The data contain roughly 300,000 clones, about 89% of them singletons. The rearrangement joins TRBV6-5 to TRBJ1-2; D is ambiguous. Sequencing used PBMCs or T cells enriched from blood (not recorded which). The source of this sequence is a woman aged 25-40 years who had recovered from COVID-19. For the CDR3, the DNA is TGTGCCAGCAGTCCACGGGGTGCGGATGGCTACACCTTC. As protein: CASSPRGADGYTF.